Below, 9 T cell receptor beta chains from the same sample are listed, as sequenced in a study of CD4 T cells in relation to SARS-CoV-2 and coronaviruses (dated by TCRdb to about 2021). Their recognized antigens are unknown. CD4+ T cells from unexposed donors were collected before the COVID-19 pandemic (2011-2018). After approximately eleven days of culture, CD4+ T cells were isolated with the EasySep CD4+ T cell isolation kit. Library preparation used the immunoSEQ multiplex PCR assay. The table comes from immuneACCESS by way of TCRdb, which keeps in-frame sequences with V and J called. Part of the clones is missing from these tables; in studies checked, under half for an unresolved V gene and the rest for unknown reasons. The sample includes roughly 30,000 clones, with approximately 78% observed a single time. Around 20% of the sample rests with the top ten. Source material: CD4+ T cells from PBMCs, cultured in vitro. Every receptor here comes from a human donor in good health.

J is TRBJ2-1 and V is TRBV4-1, with 11 bases lining up with TRBD2. V trimming: 2 bases; J trimming: 7 bases; junction bases outside the gene matches: 7. Per germline, CDR1 MGHRA and CDR2 YSYEKL. The CDR3 extends over 16 amino acids. The CDR3 DNA is TGCGCCAGCAGCCAACAGTTAGCGGGAGGGCTAAATGAGCAGTTCTTC. Its protein is CASSQQLAGGLNEQFF.

The chain links TRBV7-2 to TRBJ2-1; 7 positions match TRBD2. Germline CDR1 and CDR2: SGHTA and FQGNSA. V shed 5 bases and J 3 bases; nucleotides not matched to a gene: 4. CDR3 size: 14 residues. The CDR3 region has the DNA TGTGCCAGCAGCAGGCAGCGGGACTACAATGAGCAGTTCTTC. Its translation is CASSRQRDYNEQFF.

The chain is built from TRBV12-3 or TRBV12-4 and TRBJ1-2; no clear D. The CDR3 runs to 11 residues. V lost 2 bases, J lost 5 bases, and 3 bases lay in between. CDR3 sequence (DNA): TGTGCCAGCAGTTTAAATTATGGCTACACCTTC. Amino acid sequence: CASSLNYGYTF.

The rearrangement uses TRBV10-3 and TRBJ2-5; 8 bases map to TRBD1. Germline-derived CDR1 and CDR2 are ENHRY and SYGVKD. The CDR3 has 13 residues. Trimming cost V 4 bases and J 4 bases; bases outside gene matches: 2. The chain's CDR3 is CAISGTGRETQYF. The CDR3 region has the DNA TGTGCCATCAGTGGGACAGGGAGAGAGACCCAGTACTTC.

The rearrangement links TRBV5-4 to TRBJ1-1, with 7 bases fitting TRBD1. Germline V CDR1 and CDR2: SGHNT, YYREEE (reference sequence). The CDR3 has 14 residues. V trimming: 0 bases; J trimming: 5 bases; junction bases outside the gene matches: 4. Here the CDR3 DNA reads TGTGCCAGCAGCTTGGGACAGGGTCCGACTGAAGCTTTCTTT. Translation: CASSLGQGPTEAFF.

The genes are TRBV6-5 and TRBJ1-1; D might be TRBD1 (6 bases). V was cut by 5 bases and J by 7 bases, with 14 bases left in between. The CDR3 runs to 13 residues. Germline loops: CDR1 MNHEY, CDR2 SVGAGI. The chain's CDR3 is CASSIDRGSEAFF. The CDR3 region has the DNA TGTGCCAGCAGTATCGATAGGGGGAGTGAAGCTTTCTTT.

The CDR3 region is CASRRTGRTPRIDNSPLHF. CDR3 coding DNA: TGTGCCAGCCGCAGGACAGGGAGGACGCCCAGAATCGATAATTCACCCCTCCACTTT. The chain uses TRBV27 and TRBJ1-6; 8 positions match TRBD1. Germline CDR1 is MNHEY and CDR2 is SMNVEV (reference sequence). The CDR3 extends over 19 amino acids. Trimming at V came to 8 bases and at J to 5 bases, leaving 20 bases not matched to a gene.

The V gene is TRBV3-1 (or the pseudogene TRBV3-2), the J gene TRBJ2-5; 7 bases fit TRBD1. The CDR3 spans 15 residues. CDR1 and CDR2 (germline): LGHDT, YNNKEL (reference sequence). J was trimmed by 0 bases and V by 3 bases; bases with no gene match: 4. The CDR3: CASSQGTAYQETQYF. In DNA form, the CDR3 reads TGTGCCAGCAGCCAGGGGACAGCCTACCAAGAGACCCAGTACTTC.

Only a few counts were recorded for this clone. This chain connects TRBV19 to TRBJ2-1; 7 nucleotides align to TRBD2. The trim removed 1 base at V and 2 bases at J, leaving 5 bases unmatched. This CDR3 has 16 residues. The germline gives CDR1 LNHDA, CDR2 SQIVND (reference sequence). The CDR3 loop is CASSIGASGPYNEQFF. CDR3 sequence (DNA): TGTGCCAGTAGTATAGGGGCTAGCGGACCCTACAATGAGCAGTTCTTC.